The 15 T cell receptor beta chains listed next were all sequenced from one sample in a study of control samples from healthy donors and cancer patients. Using immunoSEQ multiplex PCR, the repertoire was profiled, and TCRdb retains in-frame clones only, with some absent. This sample carries 100,000 or so clones, approximately 83% of them seen once, and the ten largest clones take about 13%. The sample was blood. These receptor sequences come from a woman in her forties or fifties in good health.

This chain uses TRBV7-9 with TRBJ1-1; D uncertain. The CDR3 sequence is 14 residues long. The V gene's germline CDR1 is SEHNR and CDR2 FQNEAQ (reference sequence). V shed 4 bases and J shed 6 bases, with 15 bases lying between them. CDR3 region: CASSSQTDYPEAFF. CDR3 DNA sequence: TGTGCCAGCAGCTCCCAAACCGACTATCCTGAAGCTTTCTTT.

This chain links TRBV3-1 (or the pseudogene TRBV3-2) with TRBJ1-5; D possibly corresponds to TRBD1 (6 bases). This CDR3 is 17 amino acids long. The V gene lost 0 bases and the J gene lost 2 bases, with 14 bases spanning the gap. Germline V CDR1 and CDR2: LGHDT, YNNKEL (reference sequence). CDR3 amino acids: CASSQDVGGRGNQPQHF. CDR3 in DNA: TGTGCCAGCAGCCAAGACGTCGGGGGGCGAGGCAATCAGCCCCAGCATTTT.

This rearrangement joins TRBV7-9 to TRBJ1-6; a possible D gene is TRBD1 (5 bases). CDR3 length: 13 residues. V was clipped by 8 bases and J by 7 bases, with 12 bases between them. Germline V CDR1 and CDR2: SEHNR, FQNEAQ (reference sequence). The CDR3 region has the DNA TGTGCCAGCGCCGGGGACCCGAATTCACCCCTCCACTTT. Translating gives CASAGDPNSPLHF.

The chain couples TRBV9 to TRBJ2-3; maybe TRBD2 (6 bases). Germline loops: CDR1 SGDLS, CDR2 YYNGEE. The ends were cut back, 0 bases at V and 6 bases at J, with 17 bases in the middle. The CDR3 is 16 amino acids. DNA for the CDR3: TGTGCCAGCAGCGTAGTAGCGGAGATATACGACGATACGCAGTATTTT. Translation gives CASSVVAEIYDDTQYF.

This clone was observed a handful of times. The rearrangement joins TRBV14 to TRBJ1-2, with 9 bases aligning to TRBD1. The V gene's germline CDR1 is SGHDN and CDR2 FVKESK. The trim removed 1 base at V and 2 bases at J, leaving 5 bases unmatched. The CDR3 contains 16 residues. The CDR3 sequence: CASSQALGQGNYGYTF. CDR3 DNA sequence: TGTGCCAGCAGCCAAGCACTAGGACAGGGGAACTATGGCTACACCTTC.

This rearrangement joins TRBV5-1 to TRBJ1-1; 10 bases line up with TRBD1. The V segment lost 5 bases and the J segment 7 bases; nucleotides outside the gene matches: 11. Germline-derived CDR1 and CDR2 are SGHRS and YFSETQ. The CDR3 loop spans 15 amino acids. The CDR3 loop reads CASRLPGQGPDEAFF. CDR3 in DNA: TGCGCCAGCAGGCTACCGGGACAGGGGCCAGATGAAGCTTTCTTT.

The chain uses TRBV11-2 and TRBJ1-3, with 10 bases fitting TRBD1. CDR3 length: 16 amino acids. V lost 5 bases and J lost 3; bases outside the gene matches: 7. Germline V gene data show CDR1 as SGHAT and CDR2 as FQNNGV. The DNA for the CDR3 is TGTGCCAGCAGCAGCGGGACAGGGGCGTTTGGAAACACCATATATTTT. It is translated as CASSSGTGAFGNTIYF.

The chain carries TRBV2 and TRBJ1-1; D might be TRBD1 (5 bases). CDR1 is SNHLY and CDR2 is FYNNEI in the germline V gene. The CDR3 covers 13 residues. The V and J ends lost 6 bases and 6 bases respectively, with 14 bases between them. As DNA, the CDR3 is TGTGCCAGCAGCGAACAGGTATTCGCTGAAGCTTTCTTT. It codes for CASSEQVFAEAFF.

The rearrangement joins TRBV11-2 to TRBJ2-2; the D is unclear. V lost 8 bases and J 4 bases, leaving 20 bases between the germline ends. There are 16 residues in the CDR3. Per the germline V gene, CDR1 is SGHAT and CDR2 is FQNNGV. CDR3 nucleotide sequence: TGTGCCAGCTCGGCTCTTCTTAGGGTGCCCACCGGGGAGCTGTTTTTT. Protein product: CASSALLRVPTGELFF.

The CDR3 protein is CASSTSSGGAKVTQYF. CDR3 in DNA: TGTGCCAGTAGTACATCTAGCGGGGGGGCGAAGGTTACGCAGTATTTT. The genes are TRBV19 and TRBJ2-3; 12 bases line up with TRBD2. Germline V gene lookup returns CDR1 LNHDA and CDR2 SQIVND (reference sequence). The CDR3 contains 16 residues. V lost 4 bases, J lost 8 bases, and 10 bases stayed unmatched.

This clone was seen just once. The gene calls are TRBV9 and TRBJ2-2; D is ambiguous. The V gene's germline CDR1 is SGDLS and CDR2 YYNGEE. The CDR3 covers 15 residues. V was pared by 0 bases and J by 2 bases, with 8 bases between. The CDR3 nucleotides read TGTGCCAGCAGCGTAGCCCCCTCCAACACCGGGGAGCTGTTTTTT. Translated, it gives CASSVAPSNTGELFF.

The chain uses TRBV28 and TRBJ2-2; TRBD1 aligns across 10 bases. This CDR3 has 16 amino acids. V lost 2 bases and J lost 7; bases outside the gene matches: 7. CDR1 and CDR2 (germline): MDHEN, SYDVKM. The CDR3 is CASSLLPGQGSGELFF. The CDR3 region has the DNA TGTGCCAGCAGTTTACTCCCGGGACAGGGGAGCGGGGAGCTGTTTTTT.

The chain combines TRBV12-3 or TRBV12-4 with TRBJ1-1; D is perhaps TRBD1 (6 bases). The V gene lost 6 bases and the J gene lost 5 bases, with 10 bases spanning the gap. The CDR3 is 12 amino acids. CDR3 residues: CASRPGDTEAFF. CDR3 in DNA: TGTGCCAGCAGGCCAGGGGATACTGAAGCTTTCTTT.

The chain uses TRBV7-8 and TRBJ1-1; a possible D gene is TRBD1 (5 bases). Trimming took off 5 bases at V and 8 bases at J, with 12 bases between the two ends. There are 12 residues in the CDR3. Per germline, CDR1 SGHVS and CDR2 FQNEAQ. This CDR3 reads CASSPGGREAFF. The CDR3 nucleotides read TGTGCCAGCAGCCCGGGGGGACGGGAAGCTTTCTTT.

The rearrangement joins TRBV7-6 to TRBJ2-6; D is undetermined. Germline V gene lookup returns CDR1 SGHVS and CDR2 FNYEAQ. Trimming cost V 4 bases and J 0 bases, with 7 bases left between them. This CDR3 region has 15 residues. The CDR3 sequence is CASSSSGSGANVLTF. The CDR3 DNA sequence: TGTGCCAGCAGCTCCTCTGGCTCTGGGGCCAACGTCCTGACTTTC.